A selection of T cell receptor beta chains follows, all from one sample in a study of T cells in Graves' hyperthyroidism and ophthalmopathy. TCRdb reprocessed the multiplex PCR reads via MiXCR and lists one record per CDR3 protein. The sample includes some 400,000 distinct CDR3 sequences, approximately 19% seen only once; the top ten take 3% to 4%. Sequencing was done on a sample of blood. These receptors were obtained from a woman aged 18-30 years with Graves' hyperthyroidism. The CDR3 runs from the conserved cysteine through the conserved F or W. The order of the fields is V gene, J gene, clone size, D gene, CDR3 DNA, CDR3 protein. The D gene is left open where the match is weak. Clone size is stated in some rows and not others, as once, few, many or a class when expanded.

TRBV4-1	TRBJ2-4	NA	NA	TGCGCCAGCAGCCCACCCCAGGGCCGGGTAATTTTTCAGTACTTC	CASSPPQGRVIFQYF
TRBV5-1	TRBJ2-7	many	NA	TGCGCCAGCAGCTTCGGAGCTAACTACGAGCAGTACTTC	CASSFGANYEQYF
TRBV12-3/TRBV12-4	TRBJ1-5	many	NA	TGTGCCAGCAGTTTCGAGGGGTCTCAGCCCCAGCATTTT	CASSFEGSQPQHF
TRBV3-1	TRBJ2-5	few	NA	TGTGCCAGCAGCCTAGCTATGGAGCGGCGCCTAGGGAACACCCAGTACTTC	CASSLAMERRLGNTQYF
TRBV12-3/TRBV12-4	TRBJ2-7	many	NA	TGTGCCAGCAGTTTAGGGGTCTCGGACGAGCAGTACTTC	CASSLGVSDEQYF
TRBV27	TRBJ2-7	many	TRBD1	TGTGCCAGCAGTTCGAAAGGACAGGGTCTATACGAGCAGTACTTC	CASSSKGQGLYEQYF
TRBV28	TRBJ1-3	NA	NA	TGTGCCAGCAGCCAAAGAAACACCATATATTTT	CASSQRNTIYF
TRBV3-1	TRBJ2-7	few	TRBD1	TGTGCCAGCGAAGGACAGGGATACGAGCAGTACTTC	CASEGQGYEQYF
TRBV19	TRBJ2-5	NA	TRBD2	TGTGCCAGTAGCCCGGGACTAGCGGGAGGATATCAAGAGACCCAGTACTTC	CASSPGLAGGYQETQYF
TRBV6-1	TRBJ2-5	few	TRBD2	TGTGCCAGCAGTGAATGGGGACTAGCAACTCAAGAGACCCAGTACTTC	CASSEWGLATQETQYF
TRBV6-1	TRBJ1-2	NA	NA	TGTGCCAGCAGTGAAGAGGTACTACAGAACTATGGCTACACCTTC	CASSEEVLQNYGYTF
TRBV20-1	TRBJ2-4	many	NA	TGCAGTGCTAGAGATGTGCAGCAAGCCAAAAACATTCAGTACTTC	CSARDVQQAKNIQYF
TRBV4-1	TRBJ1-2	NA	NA	TGCGTCAGCAGCCAAGTTGTCCCCCGAGGGATGGCCTATGGCTACACCTTC	CVSSQVVPRGMAYGYTF
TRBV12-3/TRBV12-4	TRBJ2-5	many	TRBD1	TGTGCCAGCAGTCCCACAGGGGCCGGAGAGACCCAGTACTTC	CASSPTGAGETQYF
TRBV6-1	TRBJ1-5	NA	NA	TGTGCCAGCAGTGAAGCGATTACTCCTCTTATCCCCCAGCATTTT	CASSEAITPLIPQHF
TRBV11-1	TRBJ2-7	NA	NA	TGTGCCAGCAGCACCGACTATTCCTACGAGCAGTACTTC	CASSTDYSYEQYF
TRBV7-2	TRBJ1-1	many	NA	TGCGCCAGCAGCTTGGCGGTCAGAAACACTGAAGCTTTCTTT	CASSLAVRNTEAFF